These T cell receptor beta chains were read from a single sample in a study of blood T cell repertoires in COVID-19. Clones were read by immunoSEQ multiplex PCR, and TCRdb kept only the in-frame ones, dropping some. This sample yields 340,000 or so clones, of which 83% are seen a single time; 2.5% to 3.5% belongs to the top ten. Material for sequencing was peripheral blood. Receptor source: a man younger than 40 with active or convalescent COVID-19. Each CDR3 is given with its conserved first and last residue. The D gene is left open where the match is weak. The size entry is marked missing in some rows and otherwise reads once, few, many or a size class.

size | J | V | length | D | CDR3 | DNA
NA | TRBJ2-2 | TRBV4-2 | 21 | TRBD2 | CASSQRLVGALSGGAIGELFF | TGTGCCAGCAGCCAAAGACTGGTAGGGGCGCTTAGCGGGGGGGCCATCGGGGAGCTGTTTTTT
once | TRBJ2-3 | TRBV11-3 | 14 | NA | CASSPRIFTDTQYF | TGTGCCAGCAGCCCCAGGATCTTCACAGATACGCAGTATTTT
NA | TRBJ1-1 | TRBV4-1 | 14 | NA | CASREVGGNTEAFF | TGCGCCAGCAGAGAAGTCGGGGGGAACACTGAAGCTTTCTTT
NA | TRBJ1-4 | TRBV6-2/TRBV6-3 | 13 | NA | CASSPGLGVKLFF | TGTGCCAGCAGTCCAGGGCTTGGGGTAAAACTGTTTTTT
NA | TRBJ2-3 | TRBV11-1 | 15 | TRBD1 | CASSFSGQSTDTQYF | TGTGCCAGCAGCTTCTCGGGACAGTCGACAGATACGCAGTATTTT
NA | TRBJ1-1 | TRBV11-2 | 14 | NA | CASSPGSGGTEAFF | TGTGCCAGCAGCCCGGGGTCCGGGGGCACTGAAGCTTTCTTT
NA | TRBJ1-6 | TRBV2 | 17 | NA | CASSDLFEGTKRSPLHF | TGTGCCAGCAGTGATCTCTTTGAGGGTACCAAACGCTCACCCCTCCACTTT
NA | TRBJ1-2 | TRBV18 | 14 | TRBD1 | CASSPRTGNYGYTF | TGTGCCAGCTCACCCCGGACAGGAAACTATGGCTACACCTTC
NA | TRBJ1-5 | TRBV28 | 14 | NA | CASSSHGGNQPQHF | TGTGCCAGCAGTTCTCACGGGGGGAATCAGCCCCAGCATTTT
NA | TRBJ2-1 | TRBV9 | 23 | TRBD2 | CASSPTSGRTRIEGSSSYNEQFF | TGTGCCAGCAGCCCTACTAGCGGGAGAACCCGAATAGAGGGTTCCTCTTCCTACAATGAGCAGTTCTTC
NA | TRBJ2-7 | TRBV5-1 | 15 | NA | CASSLEGVLSYEQYF | TGCGCCAGCAGCTTGGAAGGGGTCCTTTCCTACGAGCAGTACTTC
NA | TRBJ2-3 | TRBV14 | 15 | NA | CASSPTRVSTDTQYF | TGTGCCAGCAGCCCAACGCGGGTTAGCACAGATACGCAGTATTTT
NA | TRBJ2-2 | TRBV11-3 | 15 | TRBD2 | CASSSTSGRPGELFF | TGTGCCAGCAGTTCGACTAGCGGGAGGCCCGGGGAGCTGTTTTTT
NA | TRBJ2-4 | TRBV7-9 | 13 | NA | CASSFGGKNIQYF | TGTGCCAGCAGCTTCGGTGGCAAAAACATTCAGTACTTC
NA | TRBJ1-3 | TRBV10-3 | 14 | NA | CAISEPEGLNTIYF | TGTGCCATCAGTGAACCGGAGGGTCTGAACACCATATATTTT
once | TRBJ2-7 | TRBV7-2 | 14 | TRBD1 | CASRLGQGSDEQYF | TGTGCCAGCAGACTAGGACAGGGTTCGGACGAGCAGTACTTC
NA | TRBJ1-2 | TRBV27 | 14 | TRBD1 | CASRRTGDYYGYTF | TGTGCCAGCCGACGGACAGGGGATTACTATGGCTACACCTTC
NA | TRBJ1-3 | TRBV7-8 | 15 | NA | CASSLGGVIGNTIYF | TGTGCCAGCAGCCTAGGGGGGGTAATTGGAAACACCATATATTTT
NA | TRBJ1-5 | TRBV21-1 | 16 | NA | CASSKPAGQGDQPQHF | TGTGCCAGCAGCAAACCCGCAGGACAGGGAGATCAGCCCCAGCATTTT
NA | TRBJ1-1 | TRBV3-1/TRBV3-2 | 14 | TRBD1 | CASSVGTVNTEAFF | TGTGCCAGCAGTGTAGGGACAGTGAACACTGAAGCTTTCTTT
NA | TRBJ1-2 | TRBV18 | 18 | TRBD1 | CASSAGPPLGQGADGYTF | TGTGCCAGCTCAGCAGGACCACCCCTAGGACAGGGGGCCGATGGCTACACCTTC
NA | TRBJ1-5 | TRBV6-2/TRBV6-3 | 16 | NA | CASSRGLIYSNQPQHF | TGTGCCAGCAGCCGGGGACTGATTTATAGCAATCAGCCCCAGCATTTT
NA | TRBJ1-5 | TRBV9 | 15 | NA | CASSAFDTVNQPQHF | TGTGCCAGCAGCGCCTTTGACACGGTCAATCAGCCCCAGCATTTT
NA | TRBJ1-1 | TRBV25-1 | 13 | NA | CASSPGLNTEAFF | TGTGCCAGCAGCCCCGGTTTGAACACTGAAGCTTTCTTT
NA | TRBJ1-6 | TRBV4-1 | 15 | NA | CASTVPGVYNSPLHF | TGCGCCAGCACCGTCCCAGGGGTCTATAATTCACCCCTCCACTTT
NA | TRBJ2-7 | TRBV23-1 | 12 | NA | CASSHDTLEQYF | TGCGCCAGCAGTCACGATACCCTAGAGCAGTACTTC
few | TRBJ2-1 | TRBV5-1 | 18 | TRBD2 | CASSSSGTTEGIHNEQFF | TGCGCCAGCAGCTCATCGGGGACTACCGAGGGGATCCACAATGAGCAGTTCTTC
once | TRBJ2-3 | TRBV10-3 | 15 | TRBD2 | CAISPSGRLSGTQYF | TGTGCCATCAGCCCTAGCGGGAGGCTCAGCGGTACGCAGTATTTT
NA | TRBJ1-5 | TRBV28 | 14 | TRBD1 | CASSLGQGNQPQHF | TGTGCCAGCAGTTTGGGACAGGGGAATCAGCCCCAGCATTTT
NA | TRBJ2-7 | TRBV10-3 | 14 | TRBD2 | CAISGTSGSYEQYF | TGTGCCATCAGCGGGACTAGCGGATCCTACGAGCAGTACTTC
few | TRBJ2-5 | TRBV27 | 20 | TRBD2 | CASSTQPPLGLAGEWETQYF | TGTGCCAGCAGCACCCAACCCCCCCTGGGACTAGCGGGAGAGTGGGAGACCCAGTACTTC
NA | TRBJ2-5 | TRBV2 | 15 | NA | CASTPGDSTQETQYF | TGTGCCAGCACCCCGGGGGACTCCACCCAGGAGACCCAGTACTTC
NA | TRBJ1-5 | TRBV12-3/TRBV12-4 | 12 | TRBD1 | CASRQGNQPQHF | TGTGCCAGCAGACAGGGGAATCAGCCCCAGCATTTT
once | TRBJ2-1 | TRBV12-3/TRBV12-4 | 13 | TRBD2 | CASSRGLANEQFF | TGTGCCAGCAGCCGCGGACTAGCTAATGAGCAGTTCTTC
NA | TRBJ2-2 | TRBV5-5 | 19 | TRBD2 | CASSIGWGLAGQHTGELFF | TGTGCCAGCAGCATAGGATGGGGGCTAGCGGGACAACACACCGGGGAGCTGTTTTTT
few | TRBJ2-4 | TRBV2 | 17 | TRBD1 | CASSAGIRGTGKNIQYF | TGTGCCAGCAGTGCTGGCATTAGGGGGACAGGGAAAAACATTCAGTACTTC
NA | TRBJ1-1 | TRBV5-4 | 15 | NA | CASSLVGGRGTEAFF | TGTGCCAGCAGCTTGGTGGGGGGACGGGGAACTGAAGCTTTCTTT
NA | TRBJ2-7 | TRBV9 | 16 | NA | CASSTLADRGSYEQYF | TGTGCCAGCAGCACTCTAGCGGACAGAGGCTCCTACGAGCAGTACTTC
few | TRBJ1-5 | TRBV18 | 11 | NA | CASSPGGPQHF | TGTGCCAGCTCACCAGGAGGCCCCCAGCATTTT
NA | TRBJ2-7 | TRBV9 | 13 | TRBD1 | CASSPTGGNEQYF | TGTGCCAGCAGCCCCACAGGGGGCAACGAGCAGTACTTC
NA | TRBJ2-1 | TRBV27 | 13 | NA | CASSFGDYNEQFF | TGTGCCAGCAGTTTCGGGGACTACAATGAGCAGTTCTTC
NA | TRBJ2-7 | TRBV24-1 | 15 | TRBD1 | CATSVGQGLSYEQYF | TGTGCCACCAGTGTCGGACAGGGCCTATCCTACGAGCAGTACTTC
once | TRBJ2-3 | TRBV7-9 | 16 | TRBD1 | CASSWEQGEGTDTQYF | TGTGCCAGCAGCTGGGAACAGGGGGAGGGCACAGATACGCAGTATTTT
NA | TRBJ1-2 | TRBV30 | 15 | NA | CAWSSPETVFYGYTF | TGTGCCTGGAGTTCCCCCGAGACTGTTTTCTATGGCTACACCTTC